This entry concerns a single TCR beta chain. This sample was taken from a study of cytomegalovirus exposure and HLA in healthy donors. Profiling relied on immunoSEQ multiplex PCR, and the TCRdb table lists in-frame clones only, not all of them. In the table there are about 160,000 clones, about 90% of which are singletons. Germline values: CDR1 SGHAT, CDR2 FQNNGV. Trimming removed 5 bases from V and 2 bases from J; junction bases left unmatched: 8. The CDR3 runs 15 residues. The J gene is TRBJ2-7, the V gene TRBV11-2; TRBD1 matches 8 bases. The receptor's source is a woman in her late teens or twenties in good health and CMV-seropositive. Sequenced material: PBMCs. CDR3 sequence reads: CASSLWTGPTYEQYF. The CDR3 DNA reads TGTGCCAGCAGCCTTTGGACAGGGCCTACCTACGAGCAGTACTTC.